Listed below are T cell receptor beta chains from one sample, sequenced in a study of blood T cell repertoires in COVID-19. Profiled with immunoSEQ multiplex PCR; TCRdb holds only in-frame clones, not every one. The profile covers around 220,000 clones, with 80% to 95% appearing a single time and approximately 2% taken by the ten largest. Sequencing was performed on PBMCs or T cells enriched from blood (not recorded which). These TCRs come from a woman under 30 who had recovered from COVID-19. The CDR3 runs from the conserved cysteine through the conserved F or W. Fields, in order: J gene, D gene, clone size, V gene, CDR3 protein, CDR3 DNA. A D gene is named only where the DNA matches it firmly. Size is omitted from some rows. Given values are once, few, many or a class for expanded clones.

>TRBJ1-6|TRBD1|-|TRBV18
CASSPGQGNSPLHF
TGTGCCAGCTCCCCGGGACAGGGGAATTCACCCCTCCACTTT
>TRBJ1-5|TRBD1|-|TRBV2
CARGQGEGQPQHF
TGTGCCAGGGGACAGGGGGAAGGTCAGCCCCAGCATTTT
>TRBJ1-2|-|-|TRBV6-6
CASSYGLTGNYGYTF
TGTGCCAGCAGTTACGGCCTCACAGGCAACTATGGCTACACCTTC
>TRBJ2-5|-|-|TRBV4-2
CASSQERTEEETQYF
TGTGCCAGCAGCCAAGAGAGGACAGAGGAAGAGACCCAGTACTTC
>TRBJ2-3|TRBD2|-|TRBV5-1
CASSPGLAGGTDTQYF
TGCGCCAGCAGCCCGGGACTAGCGGGGGGCACAGATACGCAGTATTTT
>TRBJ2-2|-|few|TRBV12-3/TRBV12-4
CASSPPYGELFF
TGTGCCAGCAGTCCCCCCTACGGGGAGCTGTTTTTT
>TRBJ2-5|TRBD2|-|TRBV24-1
CATSRSGGQETQYF
TGTGCCACGAGCCGAAGCGGGGGCCAAGAGACCCAGTACTTC
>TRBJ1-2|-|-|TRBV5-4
CASSTSWGRMASGYTF
TGTGCCAGCAGCACCTCTTGGGGCAGGATGGCCTCCGGCTACACCTTC
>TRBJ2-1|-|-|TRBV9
CASSVAGQGSYNEQFF
TGTGCCAGCAGCGTAGCCGGCCAGGGCTCCTACAATGAGCAGTTCTTC
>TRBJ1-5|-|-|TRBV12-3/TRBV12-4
CASTPQANQPQHF
TGTGCCAGCACTCCACAGGCCAATCAGCCCCAGCATTTT
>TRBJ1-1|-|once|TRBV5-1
CASSPQGQHAEAFF
TGCGCCAGCAGCCCCCAGGGGCAGCACGCTGAAGCTTTCTTT
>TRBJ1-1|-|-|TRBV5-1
CASSLSSGTEAFF
TGCGCCAGCAGCTTGTCGTCAGGCACTGAAGCTTTCTTT
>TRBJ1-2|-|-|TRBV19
CASSPGGAGATYGYTF
TGTGCCAGTAGTCCCGGGGGGGCTGGGGCCACTTATGGCTACACCTTC
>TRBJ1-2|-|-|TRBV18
CASSPVGQLGEGYTF
TGTGCCAGCTCACCGGTTGGACAGCTGGGTGAAGGCTACACCTTC
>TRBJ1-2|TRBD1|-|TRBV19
CASSSRQGARNYGYTF
TGTGCCAGTAGTAGTCGTCAGGGGGCTCGGAACTATGGCTACACCTTC
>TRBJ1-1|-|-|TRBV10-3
CATAGLERGTEAFF
TGTGCCACCGCAGGGTTGGAGCGGGGGACTGAAGCTTTCTTT
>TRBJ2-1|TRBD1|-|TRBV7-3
CASSSSGGNEQFF
TGTGCCAGCAGCTCATCAGGGGGCAATGAGCAGTTCTTC
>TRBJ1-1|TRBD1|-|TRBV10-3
CAISGQGNTEAFF
TGTGCCATCAGTGGACAGGGGAACACTGAAGCTTTCTTT
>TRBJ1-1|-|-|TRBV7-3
CASSMTANLNTEAFF
TGTGCCAGCAGCATGACAGCGAACTTGAACACTGAAGCTTTCTTT
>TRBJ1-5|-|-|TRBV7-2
CASSLVGALAQHF
TGTGCCAGCAGCTTAGTGGGGGCCTTAGCCCAGCATTTT
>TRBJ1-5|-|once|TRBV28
CASRLLGTPSNQPQHF
TGTGCCAGCAGACTCCTGGGCACTCCGAGCAATCAGCCCCAGCATTTT
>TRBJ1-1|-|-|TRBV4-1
CASSHDDRTMNTEAFF
TGCGCCAGCAGCCACGACGACAGAACCATGAACACTGAAGCTTTCTTT
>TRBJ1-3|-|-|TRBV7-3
CASSLIEGTYSSGNTIYF
TGTGCCAGCAGCTTAATCGAGGGCACATATAGCTCTGGAAACACCATATATTTT
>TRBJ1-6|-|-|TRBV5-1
CASSKTRDYYNSPLHF
TGCGCCAGCAGCAAAACCCGGGACTACTATAATTCACCCCTCCACTTT
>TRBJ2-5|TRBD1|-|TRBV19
CASSPGGTGVRTQYF
TGTGCCAGTAGTCCAGGAGGGACAGGGGTTCGCACCCAGTACTTC